The present T cell receptor (beta chain) was sequenced within a study of early T cells in non-severe SARS-CoV-2 infection. As for the study in general: The study sequenced bulk RNA from unsorted whole blood, with chains unpaired.

This clonotype was seen many times. In TCRdb, the 5' RACE reads were re-called with MiXCR into one record per CDR3 protein. The table lists some 30,000 distinct CDR3 sequences, approximately 5.4% of them singletons. The receptor was derived from an adult who was a healthcare worker with PCR-confirmed SARS-CoV-2 infection or an uninfected control (not recorded which). Specimen: whole blood.

The CDR3 spells CASSSDSFQPQHF. CDR3 DNA: TGTGCCAGCAGCTCGGACAGTTTTCAGCCCCAGCATTTT. V usage is TRBV7-9 and J usage is TRBJ1-5; maybe TRBD1 (6 bases). This CDR3 region has 13 residues. The V end was cut by 4 bases, the J end by 6 bases, with 10 bases between. The germline gives CDR1 SEHNR, CDR2 FQNEAQ (reference sequence).